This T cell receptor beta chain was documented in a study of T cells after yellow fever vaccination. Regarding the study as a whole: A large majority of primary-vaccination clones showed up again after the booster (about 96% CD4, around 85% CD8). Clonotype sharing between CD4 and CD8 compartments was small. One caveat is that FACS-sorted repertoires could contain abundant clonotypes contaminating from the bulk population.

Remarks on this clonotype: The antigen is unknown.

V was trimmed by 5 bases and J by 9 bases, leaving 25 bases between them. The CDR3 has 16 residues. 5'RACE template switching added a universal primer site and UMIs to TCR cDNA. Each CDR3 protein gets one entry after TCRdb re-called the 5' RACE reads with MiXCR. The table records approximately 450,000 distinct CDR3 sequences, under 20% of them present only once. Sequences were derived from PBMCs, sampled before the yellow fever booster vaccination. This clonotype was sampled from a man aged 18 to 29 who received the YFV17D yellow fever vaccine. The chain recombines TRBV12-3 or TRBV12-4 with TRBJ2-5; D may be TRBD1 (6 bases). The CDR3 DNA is TGTGCCAGCAGTCCCCGACTCGACAGGACGACCAGGGCCCAGTACTTC. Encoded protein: CASSPRLDRTTRAQYF.